The rows below give T cell receptor beta chains drawn from one sample of a study of T cells after yellow fever vaccination. TCRdb redid the calling of the 5' RACE reads with MiXCR, one entry per CDR3 protein. The top ten clones hold 2.5% to 4% of a sample with hundreds of thousands of distinct CDR3 sequences, roughly 5.2% of them seen once. Sequences were derived from CD4+ T cells sorted from PBMCs, sampled on the day of the yellow fever booster vaccination. These receptors were taken from a man aged 18 to 29 who received the YFV17D yellow fever vaccine. CDR3s include the opening cysteine and the closing phenylalanine or tryptophan. The order of the fields is clone size, V gene, D gene, J gene, CDR3 protein, CDR3 DNA. A D gene is named only where the DNA matches it firmly. Clone size, where shown, is once, few, many, or a class for clones that have expanded.

>many|TRBV12-3/TRBV12-4|-|TRBJ2-4
CASTQTTRKNIQYF
TGTGCCAGCACCCAAACCACTCGTAAAAACATTCAGTACTTC
>-|TRBV11-2|-|TRBJ2-7
CASSFWGTYEQYF
TGTGCCAGCAGCTTTTGGGGAACCTACGAGCAGTACTTC
>-|TRBV30|-|TRBJ2-1
CAWSSGNNEQFF
TGTGCCTGGAGCTCGGGGAATAATGAGCAGTTCTTC
>-|TRBV18|-|TRBJ2-3
CASSPNGGPGDTQYF
TGTGCCAGCTCACCAAACGGGGGGCCTGGGGATACGCAGTATTTT
>few|TRBV7-9|TRBD1|TRBJ1-5
CASSRGQGQPQHF
TGTGCCAGCAGCAGGGGACAGGGGCAGCCCCAGCATTTT
>many|TRBV25-1|-|TRBJ1-2
CASSNLYGYTF
TGTGCCAGCAGTAATCTCTATGGCTACACCTTC
>many|TRBV3-1|-|TRBJ2-2
CASTERAISAGELFF
TGTGCCAGCACCGAGCGGGCAATCTCCGCCGGGGAGCTGTTTTTT
>few|TRBV14|-|TRBJ1-6
CASSQVVGSPLHF
TGTGCCAGCAGCCAAGTGGTGGGGTCACCCCTCCACTTT
>many|TRBV7-2|-|TRBJ2-5
CASSSDPSETQYF
TGTGCCAGCAGCAGTGACCCATCGGAGACCCAGTACTTC
>-|TRBV18|-|TRBJ2-3
CASSPTPDRSDTQYF
TGTGCCAGCTCACCAACGCCAGATCGGTCAGATACGCAGTATTTT
>many|TRBV23-1|-|TRBJ2-1
CASSQGQTYNEQFF
TGCGCCAGCAGTCAAGGGCAGACCTACAATGAGCAGTTCTTC
>many|TRBV7-2|TRBD2|TRBJ2-5
CASRTSGGARETQYF
TGTGCCAGCAGGACAAGCGGGGGGGCCAGAGAGACCCAGTACTTC
>-|TRBV20-1|-|TRBJ1-5
CSASGGVNQPQHF
TGCAGTGCTAGTGGGGGAGTGAATCAGCCCCAGCATTTT
>-|TRBV7-9|-|TRBJ2-3
CASSGLGASTDTQYF
TGTGCCAGCAGCGGTCTGGGGGCTAGCACAGATACGCAGTATTTT
>-|TRBV4-3|TRBD1|TRBJ2-5
CASSLRTGGRETQYF
TGCGCCAGCAGCCTACGGACAGGGGGCCGGGAGACCCAGTACTTC
>few|TRBV9|TRBD2|TRBJ2-1
CASSVGTSGGNNEQFF
TGTGCCAGCAGCGTAGGAACTAGCGGGGGAAACAATGAGCAGTTCTTC
>many|TRBV7-2|-|TRBJ2-3
CASSQGRYAVYF
TGTGCCAGCAGCCAAGGAAGATACGCAGTATATTTT
>-|TRBV5-1|-|TRBJ2-6
CASLDTSGANVLTF
TGCGCCAGCCTAGACACCTCTGGGGCCAACGTCCTGACTTTC
>-|TRBV11-2|TRBD1|TRBJ2-1
CASSLATGSDEQFF
TGTGCCAGCAGCTTAGCGACAGGGTCGGATGAGCAGTTCTTC
>few|TRBV15|-|TRBJ2-3
CATSRYTTDTQYF
TGTGCCACCAGCAGATATACCACAGATACGCAGTATTTT
>once|TRBV21-1|-|TRBJ2-1
CASRGTGGASDEQFF
TGTGCCAGCCGGGGGACAGGGGGCGCTTCTGATGAGCAGTTCTTC
>few|TRBV12-3/TRBV12-4|TRBD2|TRBJ2-1
CASTGTSGAYNEQFF
TGTGCCAGCACCGGGACTAGCGGGGCCTACAATGAGCAGTTCTTC
>few|TRBV6-2/TRBV6-3|-|TRBJ1-5
CASQKAGSNQPQHF
TGTGCCAGCCAAAAAGCCGGGAGCAATCAGCCCCAGCATTTT
>-|TRBV25-1|-|TRBJ1-1
CASSERSREAFF
TGTGCCAGCAGTGAAAGAAGTCGGGAAGCTTTCTTT